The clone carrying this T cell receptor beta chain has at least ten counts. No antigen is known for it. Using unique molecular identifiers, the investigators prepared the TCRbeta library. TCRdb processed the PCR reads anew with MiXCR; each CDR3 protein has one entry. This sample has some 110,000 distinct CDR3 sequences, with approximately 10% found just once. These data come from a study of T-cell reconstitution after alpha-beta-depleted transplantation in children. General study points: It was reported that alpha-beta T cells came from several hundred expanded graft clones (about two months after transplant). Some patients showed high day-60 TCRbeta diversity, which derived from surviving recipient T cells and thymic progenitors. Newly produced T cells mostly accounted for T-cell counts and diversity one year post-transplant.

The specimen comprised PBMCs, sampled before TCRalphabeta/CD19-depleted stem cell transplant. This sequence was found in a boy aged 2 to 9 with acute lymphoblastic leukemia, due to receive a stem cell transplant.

The CDR3 sequence is CASSDLGTEAFF. Here the CDR3 DNA reads TGTGCCAGCAGCGACCTGGGAACTGAAGCTTTCTTT. The chain joins TRBV6-5 to TRBJ1-1, with unresolved D. CDR1 is MNHEY, CDR2 SVGAGI, per germline. The CDR3 has 12 residues. V was clipped by 6 bases and J by 5 bases, with 10 bases between them.